This T cell receptor (beta chain) was identified during a study of blood T cell repertoires in COVID-19. Libraries were prepared by immunoSEQ multiplex PCR; TCRdb keeps only in-frame clonotypes and omits some of them. The data show roughly 230,000 clones, with about four fifths seen just once and about 4.2% held by the top ten. Germline assignment: CDR1 SGDLS and CDR2 YYNGEE. The CDR3 totals 13 residues. The germline V and J ends were trimmed by 5 bases and 0 bases, with 8 bases remaining between them. Sequenced material: peripheral blood. This TCR derives from a man aged 50-59 years with active or convalescent COVID-19. The rearrangement links TRBV9 to TRBJ1-1, with a tentative D call TRBD1 (5 bases). CDR3 sequence reads: CASRRQMNTEAFF. The CDR3 nucleotides are TGTGCCAGCAGGCGACAGATGAACACTGAAGCTTTCTTT.